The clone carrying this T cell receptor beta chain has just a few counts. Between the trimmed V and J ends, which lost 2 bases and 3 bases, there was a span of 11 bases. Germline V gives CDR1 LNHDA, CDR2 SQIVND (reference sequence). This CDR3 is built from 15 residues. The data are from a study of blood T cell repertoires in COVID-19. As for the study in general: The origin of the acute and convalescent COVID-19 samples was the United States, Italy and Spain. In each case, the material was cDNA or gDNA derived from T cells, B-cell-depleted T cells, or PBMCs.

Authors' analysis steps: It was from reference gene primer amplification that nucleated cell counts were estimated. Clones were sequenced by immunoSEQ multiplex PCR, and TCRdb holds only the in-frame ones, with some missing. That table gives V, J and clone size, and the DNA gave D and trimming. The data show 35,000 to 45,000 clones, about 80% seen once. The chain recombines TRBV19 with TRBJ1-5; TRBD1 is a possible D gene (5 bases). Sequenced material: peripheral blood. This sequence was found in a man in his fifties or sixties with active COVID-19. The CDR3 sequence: CASSIHQGNNQPQHF. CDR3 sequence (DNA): TGTGCCAGTAGTATACACCAGGGCAACAATCAGCCCCAGCATTTT.